The entry below gives a single T cell receptor beta chain sequence along with its context. This sample was taken from a study of shared T cell receptors in the human thymus. In germline, CDR1 is LNHDA, CDR2 SQIVND (reference sequence). This CDR3 has 13 residues. J was trimmed by 11 bases and V by 9 bases; bases with no gene match: 10. TCRdb keeps only in-frame clones here, not all; method: immunoSEQ multiplex PCR. Of approximately 760,000 clones in the sample, approximately 83% were seen once. This same sample was also part of a study on human thymus T cells.

The sample taken for sequencing was thymocytes. The TCR sequence derives from a girl less than two years old with a congenital heart defect. The chain carries TRBV19 and TRBJ1-6; the match to TRBD1 covers 7 bases. The CDR3 reads CASQPDRAAPLHF. In DNA, the CDR3 is TGTGCCAGCCAACCCGACAGGGCGGCACCCCTCCACTTT.